This is a list of T cell receptor beta chains from one sample in a study of synovial regulatory T cells in juvenile arthritis. Measured with immunoSEQ multiplex PCR; TCRdb has only the in-frame clones, and not every one. Its clone listing holds 8,500 to 10,000 clones. Sequenced input: Treg cells from blood. The receptors here all came from a donor between 2 and 35 years old with juvenile idiopathic arthritis. The CDR3 runs from the conserved cysteine through the conserved F or W. For some rows the clone size is stated as once, few or many, or as a class when expanded; others skip it.

TRBV28	TRBJ1-5	NA	CASSPPLGPSNQPQHF
TRBV29-1	TRBJ1-2	NA	CSVFTGGLGNYGYTF
TRBV5-1	TRBJ1-2	NA	CASSLAGRGSGYTF
TRBV13	TRBJ2-7	NA	CASSFAYKQYF
TRBV2	TRBJ1-2	NA	CASSGPGPYTF
TRBV28	TRBJ2-6	NA	CASSQGVLGGANVLTF
TRBV5-1	TRBJ2-5	NA	CASSPDRGLGETQYF
TRBV29-1	TRBJ2-3	NA	CSVEGRSGGAPDTQYF
TRBV2	TRBJ2-5	NA	CASSEIDETQYF
TRBV6-1	TRBJ1-2	NA	CASSDSYYGYTF
TRBV13	TRBJ2-7	NA	CASRQSGAYEQYF
TRBV19	TRBJ2-7	NA	CASGQLSGSSYEQYF
TRBV19	TRBJ2-6	NA	CASSIVGVLTNSGANVLTF
TRBV9	TRBJ1-3	NA	CASSPRGEGRNTIYF
TRBV27	TRBJ1-2	NA	CASSLSWQAYGYTF
TRBV6-1	TRBJ2-1	NA	CASSRDYNEQFF
TRBV2	TRBJ2-7	NA	CASSFPGQGSSYEQYF
TRBV27	TRBJ2-7	NA	CASSSLDSSYEQYF
TRBV5-1	TRBJ2-3	NA	CASSFSSDTQYF
TRBV4-1	TRBJ2-7	NA	CASSQVPTGAAFYEQYF
TRBV29-1	TRBJ2-1	NA	CSARTSAYNEQFF
TRBV7-2	TRBJ2-3	NA	CASSLEKRSTDTQYF
TRBV5-4	TRBJ2-1	medium-sized	CASSSGRGLAVNEQFF
TRBV5-4	TRBJ1-2	NA	CASSLGQGNYGYTF